This paragraph reports one T cell receptor (beta chain). What it binds is unknown. The V and J ends lost 7 bases and 1 base, in that order; junction bases with no gene match: 14. Germline CDR1 is KGHDR and CDR2 is SFDVKD. The CDR3 extends over 18 amino acids. These data are taken from a study of Ad26.COV2.S vaccination and SARS-CoV-2 variants. Background on the study: Each vaccinee took Ad26.COV2.S intramuscularly, once or twice 56 days apart. Overall study findings and caveats: Spike-specific CD8+ and CD4+ T cell responses reportedly showed substantial breadth after vaccination.

Treatment indicated: roughly 18 received Ad26.COV2.S at low or high dose, single or two shots; about five received placebo; per-sample allocation not given. Sampling was done on day 63 after the first vaccine or placebo injection. Donor was an adult aged 18-55 years in Boston. The administered vaccine (an Ad26 vector) expressed Wuhan-strain SARS-CoV-2 spike. TCRdb keeps only in-frame clones here, not all; method: immunoSEQ multiplex PCR. The sample has about 680,000 clones, around 89% seen once; the top ten hold 1.5%. V gene TRBV24-1 combines with J gene TRBJ2-5, with 10 positions matching TRBD2. The sequence was obtained from a person between 18 and 65 years old who received the Ad26.COV2.S COVID-19 vaccine or a placebo. The material was peripheral blood, obtained in a trial of Ad26.COV2.S vaccine versus placebo. CDR3: CATRPLAGEVPPQETQYF. The CDR3 coding sequence is TGTGCCACCAGGCCCCTAGCGGGAGAAGTCCCCCCCCAAGAGACCCAGTACTTC.